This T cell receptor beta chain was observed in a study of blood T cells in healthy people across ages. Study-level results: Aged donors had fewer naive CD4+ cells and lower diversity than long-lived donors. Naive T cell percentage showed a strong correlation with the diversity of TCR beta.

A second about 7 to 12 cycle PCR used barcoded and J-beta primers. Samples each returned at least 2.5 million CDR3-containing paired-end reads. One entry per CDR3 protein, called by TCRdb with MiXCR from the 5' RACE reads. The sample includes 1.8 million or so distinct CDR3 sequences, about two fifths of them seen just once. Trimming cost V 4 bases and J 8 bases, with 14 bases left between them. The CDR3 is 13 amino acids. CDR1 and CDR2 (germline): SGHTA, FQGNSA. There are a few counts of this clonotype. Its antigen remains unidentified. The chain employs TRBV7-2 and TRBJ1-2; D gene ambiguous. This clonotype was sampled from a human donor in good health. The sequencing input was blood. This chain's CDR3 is CASSWVPPNGYTF. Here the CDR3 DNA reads TGTGCCAGCAGCTGGGTTCCCCCCAACGGCTACACCTTC.